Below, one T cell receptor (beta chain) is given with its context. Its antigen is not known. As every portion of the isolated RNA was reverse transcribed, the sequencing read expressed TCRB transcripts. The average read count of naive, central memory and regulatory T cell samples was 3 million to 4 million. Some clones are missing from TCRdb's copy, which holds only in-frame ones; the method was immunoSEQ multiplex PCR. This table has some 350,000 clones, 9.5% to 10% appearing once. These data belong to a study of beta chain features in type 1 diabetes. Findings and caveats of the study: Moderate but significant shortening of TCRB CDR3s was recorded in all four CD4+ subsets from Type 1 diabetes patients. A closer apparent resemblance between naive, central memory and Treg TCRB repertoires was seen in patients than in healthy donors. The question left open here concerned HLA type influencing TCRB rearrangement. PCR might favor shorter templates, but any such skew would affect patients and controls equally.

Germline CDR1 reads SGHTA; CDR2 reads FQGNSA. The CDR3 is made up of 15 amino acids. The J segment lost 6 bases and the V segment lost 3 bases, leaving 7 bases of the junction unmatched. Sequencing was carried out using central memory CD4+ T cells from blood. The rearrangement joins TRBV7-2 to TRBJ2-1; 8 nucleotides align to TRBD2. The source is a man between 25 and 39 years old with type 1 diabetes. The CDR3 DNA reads TGTGCCAGCAGCTTGAGACTAGCGCCCGGCAATGAGCAGTTCTTC. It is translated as CASSLRLAPGNEQFF.